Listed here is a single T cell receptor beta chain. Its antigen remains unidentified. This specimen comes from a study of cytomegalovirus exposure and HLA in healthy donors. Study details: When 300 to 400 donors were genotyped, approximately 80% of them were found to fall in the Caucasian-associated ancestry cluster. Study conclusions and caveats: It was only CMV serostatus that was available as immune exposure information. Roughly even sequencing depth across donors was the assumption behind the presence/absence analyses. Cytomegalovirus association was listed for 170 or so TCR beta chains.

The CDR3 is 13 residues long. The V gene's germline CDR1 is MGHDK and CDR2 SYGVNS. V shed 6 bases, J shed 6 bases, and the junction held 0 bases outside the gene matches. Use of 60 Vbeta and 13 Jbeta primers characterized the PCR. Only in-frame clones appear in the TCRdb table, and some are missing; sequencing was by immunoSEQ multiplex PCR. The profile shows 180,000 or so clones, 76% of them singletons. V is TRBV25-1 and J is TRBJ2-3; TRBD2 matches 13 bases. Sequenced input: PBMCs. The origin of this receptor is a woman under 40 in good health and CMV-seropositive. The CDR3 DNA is TGTGCCAGCAGACTAGCGGGGGGGGATACGCAGTATTTT. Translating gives CASRLAGGDTQYF. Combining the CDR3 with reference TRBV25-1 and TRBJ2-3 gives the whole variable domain EADIYQTPRYLVIGTGKKITLECSQTMGHDKMYWYQQDPGMELHLIHYSYGVNSTEKGDLSSESTVSRIRTEHFPLTLESARPSHTSQYLCASRLAGGDTQYFGPGTRLTVL.